This is a list of T cell receptor beta chains from one sample in a study of Ad26.COV2.S vaccination and SARS-CoV-2 variants. Clones were sequenced by immunoSEQ multiplex PCR, and TCRdb holds only the in-frame ones, with some missing. Found here are approximately 300,000 clones, 85% of them singletons; the top ten hold 2% to 2.5%. Specimen: peripheral blood, collected in a trial of Ad26.COV2.S vaccine versus placebo. Receptors originate from a person between 18 and 59 years old who received the Ad26.COV2.S COVID-19 vaccine or a placebo. Each CDR3 is given with its conserved first and last residue. D genes are given only for firm matches. Not every row has a clone size; where given, it reads once, few, many or a size class.

NA NA TRBJ1-1 TRBV7-8 13 TGTGCCAGCAGCCCCAGGGTGGTCAGGGGAGCTTTCTTT CASSPRVVRGAFF
NA once TRBJ2-3 TRBV7-2 14 TGTGCCAGCACCAGGGGGGGGCCCACAGATACGCAGTATTTT CASTRGGPTDTQYF
NA once TRBJ1-4 TRBV19 13 TGTGCCAGTAGTGCCGTAGCGAATGAAAAACTGTTTTTT CASSAVANEKLFF
TRBD1 once TRBJ2-7 TRBV20-1 11 TGCAGTGCGACAGGGAGATACGAGCAGTACTTC CSATGRYEQYF
NA NA TRBJ2-3 TRBV6-1 16 TGTGCCAGCAGTGAGCCCCTTGGGGGTTTTACAGATACGCAGTATTTT CASSEPLGGFTDTQYF
NA NA TRBJ1-1 TRBV19 13 TGTGCCAGTAGTCGGACAGAGAACACTGAAGCTTTCTTT CASSRTENTEAFF
TRBD1 once TRBJ2-2 TRBV14 16 TGTGCCAGCAGCCCTATCCGGACAGGGTTTACCGGGGAGCTGTTTTTT CASSPIRTGFTGELFF
NA NA TRBJ1-6 TRBV5-6 17 TGTGCCAGCAGTCGGGCGTGGGGGGGCGAAAATAATTCACCCCTCCACTTT CASSRAWGGENNSPLHF
TRBD1 NA TRBJ2-1 TRBV12-3/TRBV12-4 13 TGTGCCAGCAGCGAGACAGGGGTCGGCGAGCAGTTCTTC CASSETGVGEQFF
NA NA TRBJ1-1 TRBV28 13 TGTGCCAGCAGTTTTCTGGGGGGCACTGAAGCTTTCTTT CASSFLGGTEAFF
TRBD1 NA TRBJ1-1 TRBV19 14 TGTGCCAGTAGTATGGACAGGTCCAACACTGAAGCTTTCTTT CASSMDRSNTEAFF
TRBD1 NA TRBJ1-1 TRBV19 16 TGTGCCAGTAGTACCCCCTCATGGACAGGGGCTACTGAAGCTTTCTTT CASSTPSWTGATEAFF
TRBD1 NA TRBJ2-2 TRBV7-3 15 TGTGCCAGCAGCACAACAGGGGGCTCTGGCGGGGAGCTGTTTTTT CASSTTGGSGGELFF
NA NA TRBJ1-5 TRBV10-3 15 TGTGCCATCAGTGAGTCGGGGGGGAAAACTCAGCCCCAGCATTTT CAISESGGKTQPQHF
NA NA TRBJ1-4 TRBV19 14 TGTGCCAGTAGTATCTTTAAGGCTAATGAAAAACTGTTTTTT CASSIFKANEKLFF
TRBD1 NA TRBJ1-1 TRBV9 15 TGTGCCAGCAGCCGGAAGGGGGCGGTGGACACTGAAGCTTTCTTT CASSRKGAVDTEAFF
NA NA TRBJ1-4 TRBV4-1 15 TGCGCCAGCAGCCAGCTAAGACAGTCTAATGAAAAACTGTTTTTT CASSQLRQSNEKLFF
TRBD1 NA TRBJ1-2 TRBV5-8 16 TGTGCCAGCCGGGGGACAGGGGGGCCTTATTTACGTGGCTACACCTTC CASRGTGGPYLRGYTF
TRBD1 NA TRBJ2-1 TRBV5-1 15 TGCGCCAGCAGCCAGGGACAGGGAACCAACAATGAGCAGTTCTTC CASSQGQGTNNEQFF
TRBD1 NA TRBJ1-4 TRBV28 15 TGTGCCAGCAGGACCCTGGACAGGGGAAATGAAAAACTGTTTTTT CASRTLDRGNEKLFF
TRBD2 NA TRBJ2-1 TRBV7-2 17 TGTGCCAGCAGCCCGAGACTAGCGGGGGGGTTTTACAATGAGCAGTTCTTC CASSPRLAGGFYNEQFF
NA NA TRBJ1-5 TRBV28 12 TGTGCCAGCACCTTCGGGCTTCAGCCCCAGCATTTT CASTFGLQPQHF
NA NA TRBJ1-1 TRBV19 15 TGTGCCAGTAGTATCGCGACAGCCGGGAGGAGTGAAGCTTTCTTT CASSIATAGRSEAFF
NA NA TRBJ2-2 TRBV7-3 14 TGTGCCAGCAGCTTAAGGGGAGGCACCGGGGAGCTGTTTTTT CASSLRGGTGELFF
NA NA TRBJ2-7 TRBV10-3 11 TGTGCCTCGACCGACAACTACGAGCAGTACTTC CASTDNYEQYF
NA NA TRBJ2-2 TRBV5-4 14 TGTGCCAGCAGCTTGGGCCAGCTCACCGGGGAGCTGTTTTTT CASSLGQLTGELFF
NA NA TRBJ1-1 TRBV7-9 13 TGTGCCAGCAGCTTAGACGGGGAGACTGAAGCTTTCTTT CASSLDGETEAFF
TRBD1 NA TRBJ2-7 TRBV7-3 14 TGTGCCAGCAGCTTGGGACAGGGGTCCGACGAGCAGTACTTC CASSLGQGSDEQYF
TRBD1 NA TRBJ1-2 TRBV5-1 14 TGCGCCAGCAGCTTGGACGGACAGGGTTCTGGCTACACCTTC CASSLDGQGSGYTF
NA many TRBJ2-6 TRBV30 16 TGTGCCTGGAGTGTACCTTGGGTCTCTGGGGCCAACGTCCTGACTTTC CAWSVPWVSGANVLTF
TRBD1 NA TRBJ2-4 TRBV11-3 13 TGTGCCAGCAGCCGGACAGGGGGCGTCATTCAGTACTTC CASSRTGGVIQYF
NA NA TRBJ1-4 TRBV30 12 TGTGCCTGGAGTGTGGCACAGAGAAAACTGTTTTTT CAWSVAQRKLFF
NA NA TRBJ1-5 TRBV5-5 14 TGTGCCAGCAGCGTCGGGAGCCTCGGGGAGCCCCAGCATTTT CASSVGSLGEPQHF
NA NA TRBJ2-1 TRBV5-1 15 TGCGCCAGCAGCTTGGGGGGGAAGGCGAGCGATGAGCAGTTCTTC CASSLGGKASDEQFF
NA once TRBJ1-1 TRBV9 15 TGTGCCAGCAGCGTAGTGGAGGAGTTGAACACTGAAGCTTTCTTT CASSVVEELNTEAFF
TRBD1 once TRBJ1-2 TRBV28 14 TGTGCCAGCAGTTTATTGGCAGGGGGGGATGGCTACACCTTC CASSLLAGGDGYTF
NA NA TRBJ2-2 TRBV24-1 16 TGTGCCACCAGTGATTCGGGTGGACCCCCCCCCGGGGAGCTGTTTTTT CATSDSGGPPPGELFF
NA NA TRBJ1-2 TRBV28 12 TGTGCCAGCAGAAGACAGGCAGGGACTATAACCTTC CASRRQAGTITF
NA NA TRBJ1-5 TRBV7-8 15 TGTGCCAGCAGCCTGGGACTAGGGTTAGATCAGCCCCAGCATTTT CASSLGLGLDQPQHF
NA NA TRBJ1-2 TRBV28 15 TGTGCCAGCACCCTCCCAGCGGGCCAGGGGAGTGGCTACACCTTC CASTLPAGQGSGYTF
NA once TRBJ2-3 TRBV4-1 15 TGCGCCAGCAGCCAAGACGGGGGTGGTACAGATACGCAGTATTTT CASSQDGGGTDTQYF
NA NA TRBJ2-1 TRBV7-3 16 TGTGCCAGCAGCTTAAATTCGGGCCTTACTAACAATGAGCAGTTCTTC CASSLNSGLTNNEQFF
NA NA TRBJ1-6 TRBV13 14 TGTGCCAGCAGCCCAAAAAGCTGGGGTTCACCCCTCCACTTT CASSPKSWGSPLHF
NA few TRBJ1-2 TRBV28 12 TGTGCCAGCAGGCCACGGAGCTATGGCTACACCTTC CASRPRSYGYTF
NA NA TRBJ2-3 TRBV12-3/TRBV12-4 12 TGTGCCAGCAGCCGCTCATGGGATACGCAGTATTTT CASSRSWDTQYF
NA NA TRBJ1-3 TRBV13 15 TGTGCCAGCAGCTTAAGGACAGCTCTAGGAAACACCATATATTTT CASSLRTALGNTIYF
NA NA TRBJ2-7 TRBV23-1 17 TGCGCCAGCAGTCAATACTGGCAGACCGATAGCTCCTACGAGCAGTACTTC CASSQYWQTDSSYEQYF
TRBD1 NA TRBJ1-3 TRBV10-3 17 TGTGCCATCAGTGGGGGAACAGGGGCTTTCTCTGGAAACACCATATATTTT CAISGGTGAFSGNTIYF
NA NA TRBJ2-2 TRBV27 12 TGTGCCAGCAGGGCTTACACCGGGGAGCTGTTTTTT CASRAYTGELFF
NA NA TRBJ1-1 TRBV19 12 TGTGCCAGTTGTCCCGGGCCGGGTGAAGCTTTCTTT CASCPGPGEAFF
NA NA TRBJ2-2 TRBV9 15 TGTGCCAGCAGCGTACGAGGGGGGAACACCGGGGAGCTGTTTTTT CASSVRGGNTGELFF
NA NA TRBJ2-7 TRBV5-1 15 TGCGCCAGCAGACCGAACTTGGGGATCGTTTCGACCGTATACTTC CASRPNLGIVSTVYF
TRBD1 NA TRBJ2-3 TRBV19 14 TGTGCCAGTACTCTGCAGGGGGCAGGAGATACGCAGTATTTT CASTLQGAGDTQYF
TRBD1 NA TRBJ1-4 TRBV9 14 TGTGCCAGCAGCCCGACAGGGGGTCAAGAAAAACTGTTTTTT CASSPTGGQEKLFF
NA NA TRBJ1-5 TRBV11-2 16 TGTGCCAGCAGCTCAAATACAGGGTACGGCAATCAGCCCCAGCATTTT CASSSNTGYGNQPQHF
TRBD2 NA TRBJ2-1 TRBV2 14 TGTGCCAGCACCGGGACTAGCATGAGGAATGAGCAGTTCTTC CASTGTSMRNEQFF
TRBD1 once TRBJ2-5 TRBV2 15 TGTGCCAGCAGTGACAGGGGACAGAGCCAAGAGACCCAGTACTTC CASSDRGQSQETQYF
TRBD2 NA TRBJ2-2 TRBV28 17 TGTGCCAGCAGTTTACGGGTGTCTAGCGGGAACACCGGGGAGCTGTTTTTT CASSLRVSSGNTGELFF